This TCR beta chain comes out of a study of blood T cell repertoires in COVID-19. Assay used: immunoSEQ multiplex PCR; TCRdb lists only in-frame clones, some missing. The table has about 250,000 clones, about nine tenths seen once; the top ten hold over 1.5%. The CDR3 runs to 14 residues. The germline V gene encodes CDR1 SGHTA and CDR2 FQGTGA. V lost 5 bases to trimming and J lost 2 bases; unmatched junction nucleotides: 3. This receptor was identified in a man aged 40-55 years who had recovered from COVID-19. The sequencing input was PBMCs or T cells enriched from blood (not recorded which). The rearrangement uses TRBV7-3 and TRBJ1-2, with 9 bases aligning to TRBD1. CDR3 region: CASSRTGENYGYTF. The CDR3 region has the DNA TGTGCCAGCAGCCGGACAGGGGAGAACTATGGCTACACCTTC.